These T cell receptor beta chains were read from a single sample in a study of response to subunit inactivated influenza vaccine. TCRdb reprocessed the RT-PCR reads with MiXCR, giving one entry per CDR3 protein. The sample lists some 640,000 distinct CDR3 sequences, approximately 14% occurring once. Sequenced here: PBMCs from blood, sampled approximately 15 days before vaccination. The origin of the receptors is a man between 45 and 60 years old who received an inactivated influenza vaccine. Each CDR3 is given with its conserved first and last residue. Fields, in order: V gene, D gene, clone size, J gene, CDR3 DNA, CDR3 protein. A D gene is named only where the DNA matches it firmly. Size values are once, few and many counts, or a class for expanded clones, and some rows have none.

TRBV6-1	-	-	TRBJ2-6	TGTGCCAGCTGGACTATGGGAAGAAACGTCCTGACTTTC	CASWTMGRNVLTF
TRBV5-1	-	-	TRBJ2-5	TGCGCCAGCAGCCCGGACGGGCGCACCCAGTACTTC	CASSPDGRTQYF
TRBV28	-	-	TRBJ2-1	TGTGCCAGCAGTTTATTCCAGCTCCGACACAATGAGCAGTTCTTC	CASSLFQLRHNEQFF
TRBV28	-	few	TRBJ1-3	TGTGCCAGCAGATCTACAGGAGATGGAAACACCATATATTTT	CASRSTGDGNTIYF
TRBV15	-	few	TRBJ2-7	TGTGCCACCAGCAGAGATTGGGGGCTGGAGCAGTACTTC	CATSRDWGLEQYF
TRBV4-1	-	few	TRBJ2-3	TGCGCCAGCAGCCAAGTTGGGGAGGGGACACAAGGTACGCAGTATTTT	CASSQVGEGTQGTQYF
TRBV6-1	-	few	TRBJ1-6	TGTGCCAGCAGTGAACGTGGGGACTTATCAAGCTCCTATAATTCACCCCTCCACTTT	CASSERGDLSSSYNSPLHF
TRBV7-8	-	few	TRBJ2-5	TGTGCCAGCAGCTTAGTGGCTGTCCAAGAGACCCAGTACTTC	CASSLVAVQETQYF
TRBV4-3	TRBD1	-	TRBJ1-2	TGCGCCAGCAGCCAGTCGACACAGGGGAACTATGGCTACACCTTC	CASSQSTQGNYGYTF
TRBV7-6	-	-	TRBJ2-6	TGTGCCAGCAGCTTTGAGGGCACCCCCTCTGGGGCCAACGTCCTGACTTTC	CASSFEGTPSGANVLTF
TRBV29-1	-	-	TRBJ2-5	TGCAGCGTTCATCAAATGGGAGACACCCAGTACTTC	CSVHQMGDTQYF
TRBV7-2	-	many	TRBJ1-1	TGTGCCAGCAGCTTAGATGGGTTCACTGAAGCTTTCTTT	CASSLDGFTEAFF
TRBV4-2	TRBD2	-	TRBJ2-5	TGTGCCAGCAGCCAAGGACTAGCGGGGGGGCCGTCCGAGACCCAGTACTTC	CASSQGLAGGPSETQYF
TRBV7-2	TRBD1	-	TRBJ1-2	TGTGCCAGCAGCCCAGGGGGACAGCAGTCCTATGGCTACACCTTC	CASSPGGQQSYGYTF
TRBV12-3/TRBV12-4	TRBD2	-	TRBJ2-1	TGTGCCAGCAGCGGACTAGCGGCTGAGCAGTTCTTC	CASSGLAAEQFF
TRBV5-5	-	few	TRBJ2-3	TGTGCCAGCAGCCACAGGCCCGTTGGCACAGATACGCAGTATTTT	CASSHRPVGTDTQYF
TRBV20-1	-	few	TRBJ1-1	TGCAGTGCTAGAGATGGTCTTCGGGGGCTTTCTGAAGCTTTCTTT	CSARDGLRGLSEAFF
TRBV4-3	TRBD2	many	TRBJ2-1	TGCGCCAGCAGCCAAGTATCACGCGGGAGGGCCGGTTTAAACAATGAGCAGTTCTTC	CASSQVSRGRAGLNNEQFF
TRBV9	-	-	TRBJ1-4	TGTGCCAGCAGCCCCCATCGGGCTGGTCGTGAAAAACTGTTTTTT	CASSPHRAGREKLFF
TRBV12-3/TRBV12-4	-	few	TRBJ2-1	TGTGCCAGCAGTTTAGCTCCGGGACCCCGCGAGCAGTTCTTC	CASSLAPGPREQFF
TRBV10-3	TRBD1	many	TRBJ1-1	TGTGCCATCAGACCCCGGGACAGGCGCATGAACACTGAAGCTTTCTTT	CAIRPRDRRMNTEAFF
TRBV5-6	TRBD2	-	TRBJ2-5	TGTGCCAGCAACCTCGGGACTAGCGAGACCCAGTACTTC	CASNLGTSETQYF
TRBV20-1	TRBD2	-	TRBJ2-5	TGCAGTGCTGACGGGTATCGGGGGGGCCAAGAGACCCAGTACTTC	CSADGYRGGQETQYF
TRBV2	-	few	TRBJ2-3	TGTGCCAGCAGTGAGGAGAAGGCAGATACGCAGTATTTT	CASSEEKADTQYF
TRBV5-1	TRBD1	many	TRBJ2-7	TGTGCCAGCAGCTCCGGGACAGCCTCCTACGAGCAGTACTTC	CASSSGTASYEQYF
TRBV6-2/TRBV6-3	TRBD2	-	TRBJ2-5	TGTGCCAGCAGTTTAGAAACTCTAGCGGGGAGGACCCAGTACTTC	CASSLETLAGRTQYF
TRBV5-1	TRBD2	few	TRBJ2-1	TGCGCCAGCAGCTTGACCAGCGGGAGTGTGAATGAGCAGTTCTTC	CASSLTSGSVNEQFF
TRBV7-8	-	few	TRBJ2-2	TGTGCGAGGAGAAAGGAGGGGAACACCGGGGAGCTGTTTTTT	CARRKEGNTGELFF
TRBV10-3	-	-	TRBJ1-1	TGTGCCATCAGTGAGGGGCAGACGAACACTGAAGCTTTCTTT	CAISEGQTNTEAFF
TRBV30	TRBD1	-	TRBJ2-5	TGTGCCTGGGGGACAGGGGGATTCGAGACCCAGTACTTC	CAWGTGGFETQYF
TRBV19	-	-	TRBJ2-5	TGTGCCAGTAGTACGTCAGCTTCACAAGAGACCCAGTACTTC	CASSTSASQETQYF
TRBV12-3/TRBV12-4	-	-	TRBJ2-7	TGTGCCAGCAGTGTAGATGAGGACGGGGGCGAGCAGTACTTC	CASSVDEDGGEQYF
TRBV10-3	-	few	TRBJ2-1	TGTGCCATCAGTGGCAGGACTGGGATCTCCTACAATGAGCAGTTCTTC	CAISGRTGISYNEQFF
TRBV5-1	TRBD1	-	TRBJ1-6	TGCGCCAGCAGCCGCGGGACAGTAGAGGGATCACCCCTCCACTTT	CASSRGTVEGSPLHF
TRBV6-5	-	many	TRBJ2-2	TGTGCCAGCGGCTACGTCGGGGAGCTGTTTTTT	CASGYVGELFF
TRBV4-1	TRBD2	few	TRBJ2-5	TGCGCCAGCAGCCAAGTAATACTAGCGAAGACCCAGTACTTC	CASSQVILAKTQYF
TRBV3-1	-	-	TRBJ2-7	TGTGCCAGCAGCCTTTCGGGGCTCCGCTCCTTTGGCTACGAGCAGTACTTC	CASSLSGLRSFGYEQYF
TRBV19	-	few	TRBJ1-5	TGTGCCAGTAGTATTGAGATGGCCTTCAATCAGCCCCAGCATTTT	CASSIEMAFNQPQHF
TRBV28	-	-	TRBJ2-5	TGTGCCAGCAGTTCCCCCGGGACCTTTTCGGGGGAGACCCAGTACTTC	CASSSPGTFSGETQYF
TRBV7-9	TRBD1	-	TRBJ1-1	TGTGCCAGCAGCGTAGGGGGCCGGAACACTGAAGCTTTCTTT	CASSVGGRNTEAFF
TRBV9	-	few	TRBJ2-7	TGTGCCAGCAGCGTATGGGACACCCCCTACGAGCAGTACTTC	CASSVWDTPYEQYF
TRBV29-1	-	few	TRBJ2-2	TGCAGCGGTGGGGGGCGGACCACCGGGGAGCTGTTTTTT	CSGGGRTTGELFF
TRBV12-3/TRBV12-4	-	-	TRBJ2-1	TGTGCCAGCAGTTTCAGGGCTAGCGACTACAATGAGCAGTTCTTC	CASSFRASDYNEQFF
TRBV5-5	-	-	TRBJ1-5	TGTGCCAGCAGCTTGGCTCTCATAACGGGTCAGCCCCAGCATTTT	CASSLALITGQPQHF
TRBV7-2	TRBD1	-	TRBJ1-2	TGTGCCAGCAGCATGGGACAGACTAACTATGGCTACACCTTC	CASSMGQTNYGYTF
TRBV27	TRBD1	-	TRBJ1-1	TGTGCCAGCAGTCAGGGACAGACCTACATGAACACTGAAGCTTTCTTT	CASSQGQTYMNTEAFF
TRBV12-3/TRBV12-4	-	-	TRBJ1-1	TGTGCCAGCAGGGTTCAGGATAACACTGAAGCTTTCTTT	CASRVQDNTEAFF